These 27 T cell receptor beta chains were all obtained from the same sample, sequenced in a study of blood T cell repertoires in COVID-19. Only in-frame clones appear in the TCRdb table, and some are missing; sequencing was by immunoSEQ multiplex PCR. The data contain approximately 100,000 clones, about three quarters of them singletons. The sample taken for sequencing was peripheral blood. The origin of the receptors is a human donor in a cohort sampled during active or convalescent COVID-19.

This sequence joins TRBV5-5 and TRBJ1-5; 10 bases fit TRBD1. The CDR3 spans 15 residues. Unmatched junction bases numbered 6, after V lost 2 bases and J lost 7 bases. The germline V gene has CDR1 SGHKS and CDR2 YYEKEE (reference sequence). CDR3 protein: CASSLRTGGGQPQHF. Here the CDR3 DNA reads TGTGCCAGCAGCTTAAGGACAGGGGGTGGGCAGCCCCAGCATTTT.

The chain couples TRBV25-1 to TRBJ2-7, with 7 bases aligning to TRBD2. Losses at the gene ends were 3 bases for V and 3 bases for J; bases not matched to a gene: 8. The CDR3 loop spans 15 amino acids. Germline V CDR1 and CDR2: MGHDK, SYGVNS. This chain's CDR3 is CASSERGIKGYEQYF. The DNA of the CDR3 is TGTGCCAGCAGTGAGCGGGGGATAAAGGGCTACGAGCAGTACTTC.

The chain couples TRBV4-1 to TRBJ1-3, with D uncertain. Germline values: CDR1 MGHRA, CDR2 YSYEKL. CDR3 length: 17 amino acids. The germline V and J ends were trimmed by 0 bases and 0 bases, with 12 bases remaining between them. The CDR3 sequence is CASSQEGRINSGNTIYF. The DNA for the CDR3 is TGCGCCAGCAGCCAAGAGGGGAGGATAAACTCTGGAAACACCATATATTTT.

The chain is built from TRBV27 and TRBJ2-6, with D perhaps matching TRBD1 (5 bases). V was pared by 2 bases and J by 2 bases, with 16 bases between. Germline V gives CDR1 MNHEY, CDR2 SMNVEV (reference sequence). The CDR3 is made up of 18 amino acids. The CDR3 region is CASSLQGVHGAGANVLTF. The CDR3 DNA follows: TGTGCCAGCAGTTTACAGGGTGTCCACGGCGCTGGGGCCAACGTCCTGACTTTC.

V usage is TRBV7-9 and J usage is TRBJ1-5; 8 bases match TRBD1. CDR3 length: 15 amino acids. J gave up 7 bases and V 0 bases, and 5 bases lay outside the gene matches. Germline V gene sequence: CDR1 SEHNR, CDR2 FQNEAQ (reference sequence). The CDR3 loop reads CASSLALTGDQPQHF. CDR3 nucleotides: TGTGCCAGCAGCTTAGCGCTGACAGGGGACCAGCCCCAGCATTTT.

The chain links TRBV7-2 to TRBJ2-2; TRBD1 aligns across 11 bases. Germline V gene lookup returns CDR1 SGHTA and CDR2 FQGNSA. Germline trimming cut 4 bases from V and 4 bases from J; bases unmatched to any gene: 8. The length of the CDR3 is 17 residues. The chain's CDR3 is CASSSRTGTGGTGELFF. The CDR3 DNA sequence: TGTGCCAGCAGCTCACGGACCGGGACAGGGGGCACCGGGGAGCTGTTTTTT.

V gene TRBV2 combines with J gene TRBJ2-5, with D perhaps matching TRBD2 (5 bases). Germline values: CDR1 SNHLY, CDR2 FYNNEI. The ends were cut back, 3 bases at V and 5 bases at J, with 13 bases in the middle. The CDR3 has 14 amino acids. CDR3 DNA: TGTGCCAGCAGTGATACGGGGTTTGGGGAGACCCAGTACTTC. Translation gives CASSDTGFGETQYF.

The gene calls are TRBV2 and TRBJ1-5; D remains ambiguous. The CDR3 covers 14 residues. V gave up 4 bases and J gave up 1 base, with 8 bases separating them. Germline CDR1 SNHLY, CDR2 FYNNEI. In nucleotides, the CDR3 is TGTGCCAGCAGTGGGCAGACAAGCAATCAGCCCCAGCATTTT. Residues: CASSGQTSNQPQHF. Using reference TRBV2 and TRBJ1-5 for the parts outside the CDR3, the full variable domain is EPEVTQTPSHQVTQMGQEVILRCVPISNHLYFYWYRQILGQKVEFLVSFYNNEISEKSEIFDDQFSVERPDGSNFTLKIRSTKLEDSAMYFCASSGQTSNQPQHFGDGTRLSIL.

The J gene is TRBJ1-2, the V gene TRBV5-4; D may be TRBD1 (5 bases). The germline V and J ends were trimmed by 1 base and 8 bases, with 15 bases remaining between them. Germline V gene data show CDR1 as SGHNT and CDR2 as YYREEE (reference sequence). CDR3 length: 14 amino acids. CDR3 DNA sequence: TGTGCCAGCAGCTTGCGGACAAAAGTTGGAGGCTACACCTTC. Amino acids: CASSLRTKVGGYTF. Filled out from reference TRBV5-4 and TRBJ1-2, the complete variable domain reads ETGVTQSPTHLIKTRGQQVTLRCSSQSGHNTVSWYQQALGQGPQFIFQYYREEENGRGNFPPRFSGLQFPNYSSELNVNALELDDSALYLCASSLRTKVGGYTFGSGTRLTVV.

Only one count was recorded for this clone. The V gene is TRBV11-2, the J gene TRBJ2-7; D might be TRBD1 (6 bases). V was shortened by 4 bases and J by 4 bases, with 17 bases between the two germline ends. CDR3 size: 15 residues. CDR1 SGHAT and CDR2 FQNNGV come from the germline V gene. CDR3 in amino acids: CASSWRAGERYEQYF. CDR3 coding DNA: TGTGCCAGCAGCTGGCGTGCAGGGGAGCGATACGAGCAGTACTTC.

The CDR3 DNA reads as TGTGCCAGCAGCCGATCACCGGGACTACAGGCGAATGAGCAGTTCTTC. Amino acid sequence: CASSRSPGLQANEQFF. The chain uses TRBV11-2 and TRBJ2-1; 7 bases are a match to TRBD2. Germline loops: CDR1 SGHAT, CDR2 FQNNGV. V was pared by 5 bases and J by 7 bases, with 14 bases of the junction left unmatched. The CDR3 has 16 residues.

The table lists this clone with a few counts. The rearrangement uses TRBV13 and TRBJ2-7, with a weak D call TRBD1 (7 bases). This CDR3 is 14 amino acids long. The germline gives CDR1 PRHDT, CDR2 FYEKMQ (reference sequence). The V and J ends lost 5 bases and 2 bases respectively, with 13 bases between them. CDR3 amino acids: CASSRSGGTYEQYF. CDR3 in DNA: TGTGCCAGCAGCCGCTCAGGGGGGACCTACGAGCAGTACTTC. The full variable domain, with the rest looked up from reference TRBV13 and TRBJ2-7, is AAGVIQSPRHLIKEKRETATLKCYPIPRHDTVYWYQQGPGQDPQFLISFYEKMQSDKGSIPDRFSAQQFSDYHSELNMSSLELGDSALYFCASSRSGGTYEQYFGPGTRLTVT.

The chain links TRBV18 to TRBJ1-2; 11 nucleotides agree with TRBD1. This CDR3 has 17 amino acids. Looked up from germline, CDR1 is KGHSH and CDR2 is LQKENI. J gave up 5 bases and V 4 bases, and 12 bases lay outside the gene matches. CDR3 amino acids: CASSRLNGQGAGYGYTF. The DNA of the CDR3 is TGTGCCAGCTCACGCCTTAACGGACAGGGGGCTGGTTATGGCTACACCTTC.

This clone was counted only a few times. The CDR3 region is CASSEKVAVYETQYF. The DNA for the CDR3 is TGTGCCAGCAGTGAAAAAGTGGCTGTTTACGAGACCCAGTACTTC. The chain uses TRBV25-1 and TRBJ2-5; D is unresolved. The CDR3 extends over 15 amino acids. Germline loops: CDR1 MGHDK, CDR2 SYGVNS. Between the trimmed V and J ends, which lost 2 bases and 5 bases, there was a span of 15 bases.

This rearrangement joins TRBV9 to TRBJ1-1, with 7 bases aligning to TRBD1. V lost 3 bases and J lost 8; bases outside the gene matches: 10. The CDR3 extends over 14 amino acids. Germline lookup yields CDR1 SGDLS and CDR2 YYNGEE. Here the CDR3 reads CASSETGRTGEAFF. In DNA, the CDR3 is TGTGCCAGCAGCGAAACGGGTCGGACAGGAGAAGCTTTCTTT.

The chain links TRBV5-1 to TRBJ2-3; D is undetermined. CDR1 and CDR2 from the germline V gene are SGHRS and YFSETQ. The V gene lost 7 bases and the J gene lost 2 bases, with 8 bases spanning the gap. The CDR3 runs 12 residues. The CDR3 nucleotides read TGCGCCAGCCGCAGCGTCACAGATACGCAGTATTTT. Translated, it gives CASRSVTDTQYF.

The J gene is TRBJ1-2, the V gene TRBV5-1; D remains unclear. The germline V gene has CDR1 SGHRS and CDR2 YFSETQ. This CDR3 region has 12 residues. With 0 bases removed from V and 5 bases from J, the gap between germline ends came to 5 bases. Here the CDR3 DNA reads TGCGCCAGCAGCTTGGGGGCATATGGCTACACCTTC. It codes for CASSLGAYGYTF.

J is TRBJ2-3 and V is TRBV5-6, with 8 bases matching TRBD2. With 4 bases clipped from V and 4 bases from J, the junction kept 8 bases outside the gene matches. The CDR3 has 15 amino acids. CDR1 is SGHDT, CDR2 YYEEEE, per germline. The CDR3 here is CASSRIPGGADTQYF. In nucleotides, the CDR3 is TGTGCCAGCAGCCGAATACCGGGGGGGGCAGATACGCAGTATTTT.

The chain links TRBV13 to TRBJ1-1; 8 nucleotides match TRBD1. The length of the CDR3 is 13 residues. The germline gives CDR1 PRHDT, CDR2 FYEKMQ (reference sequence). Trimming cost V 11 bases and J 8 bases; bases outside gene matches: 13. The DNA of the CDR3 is TGTGCCTCCATTAGGGGGACAGGACAAGAAGCTTTCTTT. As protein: CASIRGTGQEAFF.

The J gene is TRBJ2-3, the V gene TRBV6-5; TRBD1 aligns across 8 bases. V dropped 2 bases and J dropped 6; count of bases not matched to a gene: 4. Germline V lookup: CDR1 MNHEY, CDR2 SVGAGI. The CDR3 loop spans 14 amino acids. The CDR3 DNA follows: TGTGCCAGCAGTTACGGACAGGGTTTTGATACGCAGTATTTT. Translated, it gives CASSYGQGFDTQYF.

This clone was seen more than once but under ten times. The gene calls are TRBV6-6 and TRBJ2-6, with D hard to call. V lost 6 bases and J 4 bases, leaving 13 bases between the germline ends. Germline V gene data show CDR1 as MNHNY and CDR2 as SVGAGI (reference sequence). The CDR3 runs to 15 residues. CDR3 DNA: TGTGCCAGCAGCCCTGAGAGAGCCGGGGCCAACGTCCTGACTTTC. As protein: CASSPERAGANVLTF.

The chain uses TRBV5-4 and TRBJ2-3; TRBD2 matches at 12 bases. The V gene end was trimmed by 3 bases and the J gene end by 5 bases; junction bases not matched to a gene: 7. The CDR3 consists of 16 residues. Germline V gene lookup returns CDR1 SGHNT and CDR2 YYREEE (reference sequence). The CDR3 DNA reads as TGTGCCAGCAGCTCTCCTAGCGGGAGGGCACGAGATACGCAGTATTTT. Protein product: CASSSPSGRARDTQYF.

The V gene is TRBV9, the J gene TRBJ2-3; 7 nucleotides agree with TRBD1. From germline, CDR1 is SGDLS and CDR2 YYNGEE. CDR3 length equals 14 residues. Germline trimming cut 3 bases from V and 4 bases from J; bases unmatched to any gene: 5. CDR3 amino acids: CASSASTGPDTQYF. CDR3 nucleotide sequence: TGTGCCAGCAGCGCGTCGACAGGGCCAGATACGCAGTATTTT.

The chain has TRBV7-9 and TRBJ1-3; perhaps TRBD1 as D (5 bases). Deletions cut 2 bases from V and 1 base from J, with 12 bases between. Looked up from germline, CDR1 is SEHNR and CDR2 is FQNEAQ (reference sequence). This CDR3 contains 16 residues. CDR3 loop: CASSLFDRLSGNTIYF. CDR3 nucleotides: TGTGCCAGCAGCTTATTCGACAGACTTTCTGGAAACACCATATATTTT.

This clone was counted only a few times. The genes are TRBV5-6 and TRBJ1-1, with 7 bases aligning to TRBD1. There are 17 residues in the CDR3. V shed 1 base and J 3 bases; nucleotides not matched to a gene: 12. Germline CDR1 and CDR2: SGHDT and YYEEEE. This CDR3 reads CASSLRLTGWGDTEAFF. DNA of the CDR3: TGTGCCAGCAGCTTGCGGTTGACAGGGTGGGGAGACACTGAAGCTTTCTTT.

CDR3 sequence (DNA): TGTGCCAGCAGCCCGCTCAGGACAGGGAGCTCCTACAATGAGCAGTTCTTC. Translating gives CASSPLRTGSSYNEQFF. The chain has TRBV7-9 and TRBJ2-1, with 8 positions matching TRBD1. Per the germline V gene, CDR1 is SEHNR and CDR2 is FQNEAQ (reference sequence). The CDR3 contains 17 residues. V lost 5 bases to trimming and J lost 0 bases; unmatched junction nucleotides: 9.

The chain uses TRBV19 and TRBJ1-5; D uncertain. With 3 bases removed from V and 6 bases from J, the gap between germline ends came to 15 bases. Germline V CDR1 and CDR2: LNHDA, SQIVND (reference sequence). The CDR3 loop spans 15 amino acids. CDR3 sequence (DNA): TGTGCCAGTAGTATCCCGCCCAGTACGTCTCAGCCCCAGCATTTT. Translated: CASSIPPSTSQPQHF. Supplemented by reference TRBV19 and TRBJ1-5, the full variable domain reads DGGITQSPKYLFRKEGQNVTLSCEQNLNHDAMYWYRQDPGQGLRLIYYSQIVNDFQKGDIAEGYSVSREKKESFPLTVTSAQKNPTAFYLCASSIPPSTSQPQHFGDGTRLSIL.